This T cell receptor (beta chain) emerged from a study of blood T cell repertoires in COVID-19. Study background: Whether acute or convalescent, the COVID-19 samples came from the United States, Italy and Spain. PBMCs, B-cell-depleted T cells, or T cells provided the cDNA or gDNA that made up the material.

The CDR3 length is 14 residues. V shed 10 bases, J shed 2 bases, and the junction held 5 bases outside the gene matches. Germline loops: CDR1 LNHDA, CDR2 SQIVND (reference sequence). Original methodology: For nucleated cells, counts were estimated from reference gene primer amplification. Libraries were prepared by immunoSEQ multiplex PCR; TCRdb keeps only in-frame clonotypes and omits some of them. V and J calls and clone size are copied from that table; D and trimming were computed from the DNA. The data contain 180,000 or so clones, 80% to 90% of them singletons. Material: peripheral blood. The rearrangement links TRBV19 to TRBJ2-3; 11 bases match TRBD2. The source of this sequence is a woman in her forties or fifties with acute or convalescent COVID-19. CDR3 amino acids: CATLAGGPTDTQYF. The DNA for the CDR3 is TGTGCCACTCTAGCGGGGGGCCCCACAGATACGCAGTATTTT. Filled out from reference TRBV19 and TRBJ2-3, the complete variable domain reads DGGITQSPKYLFRKEGQNVTLSCEQNLNHDAMYWYRQDPGQGLRLIYYSQIVNDFQKGDIAEGYSVSREKKESFPLTVTSAQKNPTAFYLCATLAGGPTDTQYFGPGTRLTVL.